Listed here are 13 T cell receptor beta chains from one sample, sequenced in a study of RUNX1 and TCR beta rearrangement in T-cell leukemia. TCR beta DJ and VDJ rearrangements were read by next generation amplicon sequencing. One entry per CDR3 protein results from TCRdb running MiXCR on the PCR reads. The sample holds 130 or so distinct CDR3 sequences, 25% to 30% seen once. What was sequenced was blood. The source is a female donor with T-cell acute lymphoblastic leukemia.

By share of the sample, this clonotype is hyperexpanded. CDR3 protein: CASSPRTASYEQYF. Here the CDR3 DNA reads TGTGCCAGCAGCCCCAGGACGGCCTCCTACGAGCAGTACTTC. The rearrangement joins TRBV11-2 to TRBJ2-7; the D is unclear. CDR1 and CDR2 from the germline V gene are SGHAT and FQNNGV. V lost 5 bases and J lost 0, with 11 bases in between. The CDR3 is made up of 14 amino acids.

This clonotype ranks as large. V gene TRBV7-2 combines with J gene TRBJ1-1, with a possible D match to TRBD1 (5 bases). Per the germline V gene, CDR1 is SGHTA and CDR2 is FQGNSA. Trimming took 2 bases from V and 5 from J, leaving 9 bases between them. This CDR3 has 13 residues. The CDR3 nucleotides are TGTGCCAGCAGCTTACGGTGGGGGACTGAAGCTTTCTTT. Translation: CASSLRWGTEAFF.

This clonotype is labeled hyperexpanded. The genes are TRBV11-2 and TRBJ1-2; TRBD1 agrees at 8 bases. CDR1 is SGHAT, CDR2 FQNNGV, per germline. The CDR3 contains 15 residues. J lost 2 bases, V lost 5 bases, and 7 bases had no gene match. The DNA of the CDR3 is TGTGCCAGCAGCCCGCAGACAGGGGTGAACTATGGCTACACCTTC. It specifies CASSPQTGVNYGYTF.

Sample share makes this clonotype medium-sized. The genes are TRBV10-1 and TRBJ1-2; D unresolved. This CDR3 comprises 15 residues. Deletions cut 0 bases from V and 3 bases from J, with 11 bases between. From germline, CDR1 is WNHNN and CDR2 SYGVQD (reference sequence). CDR3 residues: CASSESRSPYYGYTF. As DNA, the CDR3 is TGCGCCAGCAGTGAGTCGAGGTCCCCCTACTATGGCTACACCTTC.

This clonotype is labeled medium-sized. The rearrangement joins TRBV5-4 to TRBJ1-1; D perhaps matches TRBD1 (6 bases). Trimming pared 0 bases from V and 5 bases from J, leaving 14 bases between. Germline-derived CDR1 and CDR2 are SGHNT and YYREEE (reference sequence). This CDR3 is 15 amino acids long. CDR3 amino acids: CASSLAGGAITEAFF. The CDR3, as DNA: TGTGCCAGCAGCTTGGCCGGGGGGGCTATTACTGAAGCTTTCTTT.

This clonotype is categorized as large. This may come from a read error, since a much larger clone is one base off. This chain links TRBV5-6 with TRBJ1-1; D uncertain. Between the trimmed V and J ends, which lost 4 bases and 3 bases, there was a span of 10 bases. Germline-derived CDR1 and CDR2 are SGHDT and YYEEEE. This CDR3 spans 13 amino acids. CDR3 protein: CASSQDADTEAFF. CDR3 DNA: TGTGCCAGCAGCCAGGACGCGGACACTGAAGCTTTCTTT. Full variable domain (remainder filled in from reference TRBV5-6 and TRBJ1-1): DAGVTQSPTHLIKTRGQQVTLRCSPKSGHDTVSWYQQALGQGPQFIFQYYEEEERQRGNFPDRFSGHQFPNYSSELNVNALLLGDSALYLCASSQDADTEAFFGQGTRLTVV.

This clonotype is hyperexpanded by share. The rearrangement uses TRBV19 and TRBJ1-6; 9 bases are shared with TRBD1. Germline CDR1 reads LNHDA; CDR2 reads SQIVND (reference sequence). The CDR3 runs to 12 residues. Trimming removed 7 bases from V and 9 bases from J; junction bases left unmatched: 1. Here the CDR3 reads CASKQGASPLHF. DNA for the CDR3: TGTGCCAGTAAACAGGGGGCTTCACCCCTCCACTTT. The full variable domain, with the rest looked up from reference TRBV19 and TRBJ1-6, is DGGITQSPKYLFRKEGQNVTLSCEQNLNHDAMYWYRQDPGQGLRLIYYSQIVNDFQKGDIAEGYSVSREKKESFPLTVTSAQKNPTAFYLCASKQGASPLHFGNGTRLTVT.

The DNA for the CDR3 is TGTGCCAGCAGCACCCGGGACGGACCCGCCTATGGCTACACCTTC. Translated: CASSTRDGPAYGYTF. This chain links TRBV7-3 with TRBJ1-2; possibly TRBD1 for D (5 bases). Germline lookup yields CDR1 SGHTA and CDR2 FQGTGA. The CDR3 has 15 amino acids. V lost 5 bases to trimming and J lost 4 bases, with 17 bases between them. Full variable domain (missing parts from reference TRBV7-3 and TRBJ1-2): GAGVSQTPSNKVTEKGKYVELRCDPISGHTALYWYRQSLGQGPEFLIYFQGTGAADDSGLPNDRFFAVRPEGSVSTLKIQRTERGDSAVYLCASSTRDGPAYGYTFGSGTRLTVV.

This clonotype has only a few counts. Compared with germline, one end of the junction differs, possibly owing to a read error. The chain joins TRBV20-1 to TRBJ1-1; D gene ambiguous. CDR1 and CDR2 (germline): DFQATT, SNEGSKA (reference sequence). This CDR3 has 11 residues. The CDR3 reads CSVRAGTEAFF. The CDR3 bases are TGCAGTGTTAGAGCGGGCACTGAGGCTTTCTTT.

This clonotype ranks as large. The rearrangement links TRBV12-3 or TRBV12-4 to TRBJ1-2; 12 nucleotides align to TRBD1. Trimming at V came to 5 bases and at J to 7 bases, leaving 8 bases not matched to a gene. There are 15 residues in the CDR3. The CDR3 here is CASSTGTGGSVGYTF. CDR3 DNA sequence: TGTGCCAGCAGTACCGGGACAGGGGGCTCTGTTGGCTACACCTTC.

By proportion, this clonotype is large. The CDR3 nucleotides are TGTGCCAGCAGTTTAGGGGGGATCGGTTCACCCCTCCACTTT. Amino acid sequence: CASSLGGIGSPLHF. V is TRBV28 and J is TRBJ1-6, with D perhaps matching TRBD1 (5 bases). Germline V gene sequence: CDR1 MDHEN, CDR2 SYDVKM. The V end was cut by 2 bases, the J end by 9 bases, with 11 bases between. The CDR3 runs to 14 residues.

In nucleotides, the CDR3 is TGTGCCGTCTCGGGGGGCAGGTCGAACACTGAAGCTTTCTTT. Amino acid sequence: CAVSGGRSNTEAFF. The chain links TRBV10-3 to TRBJ1-1, with a weak D call TRBD1 (6 bases). The CDR3 is 14 amino acids. Trimming took off 11 bases at V and 1 base at J, with 17 bases between the two ends. CDR1 and CDR2 (germline): ENHRY, SYGVKD.

Judged by abundance, this clonotype is large. The genes are TRBV19 and TRBJ2-2; 8 bases map to TRBD1. V lost 6 bases to trimming and J lost 5 bases; unmatched junction nucleotides: 5. Germline V gene sequence: CDR1 LNHDA, CDR2 SQIVND (reference sequence). The CDR3 runs to 14 residues. CDR3 loop: CASRWTGTTGELFF. CDR3 DNA sequence: TGTGCCAGTAGGTGGACAGGGACGACCGGGGAGCTGTTTTTT.